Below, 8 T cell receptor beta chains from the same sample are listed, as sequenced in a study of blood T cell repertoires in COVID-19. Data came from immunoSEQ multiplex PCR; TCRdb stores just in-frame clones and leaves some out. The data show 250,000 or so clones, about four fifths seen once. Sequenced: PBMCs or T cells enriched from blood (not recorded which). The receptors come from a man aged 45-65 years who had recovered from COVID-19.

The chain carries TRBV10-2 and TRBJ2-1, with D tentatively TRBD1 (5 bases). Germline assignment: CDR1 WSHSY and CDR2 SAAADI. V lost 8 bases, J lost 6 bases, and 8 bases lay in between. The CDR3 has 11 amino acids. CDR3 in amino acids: CASEGVNEQFF. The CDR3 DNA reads TGCGCCAGCGAAGGGGTCAATGAGCAGTTCTTC.

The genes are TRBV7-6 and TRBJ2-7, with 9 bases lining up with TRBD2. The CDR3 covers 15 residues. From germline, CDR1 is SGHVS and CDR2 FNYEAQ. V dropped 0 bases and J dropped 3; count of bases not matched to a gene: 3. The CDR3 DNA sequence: TGTGCCAGCAGCTTAGCAGGCGGGGGGGTCTACGAGCAGTACTTC. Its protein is CASSLAGGGVYEQYF.

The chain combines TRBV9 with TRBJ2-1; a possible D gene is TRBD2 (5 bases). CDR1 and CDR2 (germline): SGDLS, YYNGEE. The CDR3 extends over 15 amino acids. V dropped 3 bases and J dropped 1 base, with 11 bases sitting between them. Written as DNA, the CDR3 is TGTGCCAGCAGCGCCAGCGGTCGATCCTACAATGAGCAGTTCTTC. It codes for CASSASGRSYNEQFF.

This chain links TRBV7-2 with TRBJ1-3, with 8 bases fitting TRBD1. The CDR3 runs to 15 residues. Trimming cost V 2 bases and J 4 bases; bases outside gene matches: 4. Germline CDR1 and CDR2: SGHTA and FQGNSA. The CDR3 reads CASSLQGARGNTIYF. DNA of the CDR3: TGTGCCAGCAGCTTACAGGGGGCGCGCGGAAACACCATATATTTT.

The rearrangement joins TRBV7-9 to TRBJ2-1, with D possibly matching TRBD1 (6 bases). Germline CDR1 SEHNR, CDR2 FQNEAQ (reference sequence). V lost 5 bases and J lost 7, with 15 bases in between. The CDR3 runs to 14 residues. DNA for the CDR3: TGTGCCAGCAGCCTTGACCAGGGGTTTAATGAGCAGTTCTTC. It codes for CASSLDQGFNEQFF.

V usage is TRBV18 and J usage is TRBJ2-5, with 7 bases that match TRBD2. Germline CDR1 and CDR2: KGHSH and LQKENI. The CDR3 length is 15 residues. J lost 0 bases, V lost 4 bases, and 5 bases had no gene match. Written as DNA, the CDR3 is TGTGCCAGCTCACGACCTCGGGGGGACCAAGAGACCCAGTACTTC. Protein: CASSRPRGDQETQYF.

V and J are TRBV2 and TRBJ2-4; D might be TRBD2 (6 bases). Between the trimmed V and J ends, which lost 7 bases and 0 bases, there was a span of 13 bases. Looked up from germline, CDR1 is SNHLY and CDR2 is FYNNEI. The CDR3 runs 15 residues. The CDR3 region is CASIGRGIAKNIQYF. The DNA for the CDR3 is TGTGCCAGCATCGGCCGGGGGATAGCCAAAAACATTCAGTACTTC.

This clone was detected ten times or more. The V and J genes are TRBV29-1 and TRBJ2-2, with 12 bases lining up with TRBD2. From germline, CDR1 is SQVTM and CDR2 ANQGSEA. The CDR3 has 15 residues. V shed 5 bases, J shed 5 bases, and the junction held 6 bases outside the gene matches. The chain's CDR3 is CSVRGLAGRTGELFF. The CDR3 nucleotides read TGCAGCGTTCGCGGACTAGCGGGGCGAACCGGGGAGCTGTTTTTT.